One and the same sample provided the 18 T cell receptor beta chains below, sequenced in a study of cytomegalovirus exposure and HLA in healthy donors. Clones were sequenced by immunoSEQ multiplex PCR, and TCRdb holds only the in-frame ones, with some missing. The sample records 330,000 or so clones, around 86% being singletons. Sequenced sample: PBMCs. These receptors were taken from a woman aged 18-29 years in good health and CMV-seronegative.

This chain connects TRBV9 to TRBJ2-2, with TRBD2 as a possible D gene (6 bases). Trimming removed 5 bases from V and 5 bases from J, with 10 bases in between. The length of the CDR3 is 13 residues. The V gene's germline CDR1 is SGDLS and CDR2 YYNGEE. The CDR3, as DNA: TGTGCCAGCAGTAGCCGGGGGACCGGGGAGCTGTTTTTT. Its translation: CASSSRGTGELFF.

The V call is TRBV7-8, the J call TRBJ2-7; TRBD2 aligns across 11 bases. The CDR3 is made up of 17 amino acids. After removal of 4 bases from V and 4 bases from J, the junction contained 12 bases not matched to a gene. Per germline, CDR1 SGHVS and CDR2 FQNEAQ. The CDR3 here is CASSSDPKLAGDYEQYF. CDR3 nucleotides: TGTGCCAGCAGCTCCGACCCGAAACTAGCGGGAGATTACGAGCAGTACTTC.

This clone has only one observation. The CDR3 is CSIQGGGTEAFF. For the CDR3, the DNA is TGCAGCATACAAGGCGGGGGGACTGAAGCTTTCTTT. The chain recombines TRBV29-1 with TRBJ1-1; weak D call: TRBD1 (5 bases). This CDR3 spans 12 amino acids. Germline CDR1 and CDR2: SQVTM and ANQGSEA. Trimming took 8 bases from V and 5 from J, leaving 15 bases between them.

The chain is built from TRBV2 and TRBJ1-1; 10 nucleotides align to TRBD1. The CDR3 runs to 15 residues. The trim removed 3 bases at V and 2 bases at J, leaving 3 bases unmatched. Germline assignment: CDR1 SNHLY and CDR2 FYNNEI. CDR3 loop: CASSDRTGGNTEAFF. In nucleotides, the CDR3 is TGTGCCAGCAGTGACCGGACAGGGGGTAACACTGAAGCTTTCTTT.

The chain is built from TRBV9 and TRBJ2-7, with no clear D. The germline CDR1 and CDR2 sequences are SGDLS and YYNGEE. The length of the CDR3 is 15 residues. The V end lost 0 bases, the J end lost 0 bases, and 10 bases lay between the germline ends. The CDR3 sequence: CASSVGVTDSYEQYF. The CDR3 DNA reads TGTGCCAGCAGCGTAGGGGTGACTGACTCCTACGAGCAGTACTTC. Combining the CDR3 with reference TRBV9 and TRBJ2-7 gives the whole variable domain DSGVTQTPKHLITATGQRVTLRCSPRSGDLSVYWYQQSLDQGLQFLIQYYNGEERAKGNILERFSAQQFPDLHSELNLSSLELGDSALYFCASSVGVTDSYEQYFGPGTRLTVT.

The V and J genes are TRBV30 and TRBJ2-7, with TRBD1 as a possible D gene (6 bases). CDR3 size: 13 residues. The V end lost 5 bases, the J end lost 0 bases, and 11 bases lay between the germline ends. Germline CDR1 GTSNPN, CDR2 SVGIG (reference sequence). CDR3 in DNA: TGTGCCTGGGGAAGGGGACACTCCTACGAGCAGTACTTC. Its translation: CAWGRGHSYEQYF. Variable domain in full (rest from reference TRBV30 and TRBJ2-7): SQTIHQWPATLVQPVGSPLSLECTVEGTSNPNLYWYRQAAGRGLQLLFYSVGIGQISSEVPQNLSASRPQDRQFILSSKKLLLSDSGFYLCAWGRGHSYEQYFGPGTRLTVT.

This clone was counted only a few times. The chain uses TRBV2 and TRBJ1-4; TRBD1 matches 7 bases. The V gene's germline CDR1 is SNHLY and CDR2 FYNNEI. After removal of 4 bases from V and 5 bases from J, the junction contained 4 bases not matched to a gene. CDR3 size: 14 residues. The CDR3 DNA reads TGTGCCAGCAGTGCGCAGGGGGGCAATGAAAAACTGTTTTTT. Protein sequence: CASSAQGGNEKLFF. The full variable domain, with the rest looked up from reference TRBV2 and TRBJ1-4, is EPEVTQTPSHQVTQMGQEVILRCVPISNHLYFYWYRQILGQKVEFLVSFYNNEISEKSEIFDDQFSVERPDGSNFTLKIRSTKLEDSAMYFCASSAQGGNEKLFFGSGTQLSVL.

This rearrangement joins TRBV7-3 to TRBJ2-5, with 7 bases aligning to TRBD1. The V gene's germline CDR1 is SGHTA and CDR2 FQGTGA. The CDR3 sequence is 15 residues long. Trimming cost V 5 bases and J 1 base; bases outside gene matches: 7. The CDR3 loop is CASSALGQVQETQYF. The CDR3 DNA reads as TGTGCCAGCAGCGCCCTTGGACAGGTCCAAGAGACCCAGTACTTC.

The genes are TRBV6-1 and TRBJ2-7; 7 bases map to TRBD2. The CDR3 length is 15 residues. V was clipped by 6 bases and J by 2 bases; unmatched bases: 10. Germline V gives CDR1 MNHNS, CDR2 SASEGT. CDR3 DNA: TGTGCCAGCAGACGGGGGGTCAGCCATACCTACGAGCAGTACTTC. Encoded protein: CASRRGVSHTYEQYF.

The chain couples TRBV10-3 to TRBJ2-5; D possibly corresponds to TRBD1 (5 bases). The CDR3 contains 14 residues. Looked up from germline, CDR1 is ENHRY and CDR2 is SYGVKD. The V and J ends lost 0 bases and 3 bases respectively, with 8 bases between them. This CDR3 is CAISESIREETQYF. The CDR3 DNA follows: TGTGCCATCAGTGAGTCGATCAGGGAAGAGACCCAGTACTTC.

The chain joins TRBV29-1 to TRBJ2-5, with D possibly TRBD2 on 5 matching bases. The CDR3 sequence is 16 residues long. Germline-derived CDR1 and CDR2 are SQVTM and ANQGSEA. V gave up 4 bases and J gave up 0 bases, with 18 bases separating them. The CDR3 nucleotides read TGCAGCGTTGCAGGAGGCCTTGACACGTACCAAGAGACCCAGTACTTC. Protein: CSVAGGLDTYQETQYF.

The sample holds a few counts of this clone. The gene calls are TRBV7-8 and TRBJ2-7; no clear D. CDR1 is SGHVS and CDR2 is FQNEAQ in the germline V gene. V was clipped by 5 bases and J by 3 bases, with 8 bases between them. CDR3 size: 12 residues. CDR3 region: CASSLSRYEQYF. The CDR3 coding sequence is TGTGCCAGCAGCCTAAGCCGCTACGAGCAGTACTTC.

The chain joins TRBV29-1 to TRBJ1-5, with 7 bases identical to TRBD1. Per the germline V gene, CDR1 is SQVTM and CDR2 is ANQGSEA. V lost 6 bases and J lost 2; bases outside the gene matches: 10. The CDR3 is made up of 15 amino acids. The CDR3 nucleotides are TGCAGCGTGACCAGGGGGGCAGGAGGCAATCAGCCCCAGCATTTT. Its translation: CSVTRGAGGNQPQHF.

V usage is TRBV2 and J usage is TRBJ2-1, with TRBD1 identical over 7 bases. The CDR3 loop spans 13 amino acids. Germline V lookup: CDR1 SNHLY, CDR2 FYNNEI. J gave up 15 bases and V 4 bases, and 12 bases lay outside the gene matches. The CDR3 sequence is CASSGQGLSSWFF. The CDR3 DNA reads TGTGCCAGCAGTGGACAGGGCCTTTCCTCATGGTTCTTC. The variable domain in full, completed from reference TRBV2 and TRBJ2-1, reads EPEVTQTPSHQVTQMGQEVILRCVPISNHLYFYWYRQILGQKVEFLVSFYNNEISEKSEIFDDQFSVERPDGSNFTLKIRSTKLEDSAMYFCASSGQGLSSWFFGPGTRLTVL.

The V and J genes are TRBV19 and TRBJ1-1; 8 bases agree with TRBD1. The CDR3 runs 12 residues. Germline-derived CDR1 and CDR2 are LNHDA and SQIVND (reference sequence). V shed 6 bases, J shed 5 bases, and the junction held 2 bases outside the gene matches. CDR3 in amino acids: CASRWTGTEAFF. CDR3 bases: TGTGCCAGTAGATGGACAGGGACTGAAGCTTTCTTT.

A few counts support this clone. DNA for the CDR3: TGTGCCAGCAGCTCGCAAAGACTAGTTCCCATCAGTGGTGAGCAGTTCTTC. The encoded protein is CASSSQRLVPISGEQFF. The rearrangement joins TRBV7-9 to TRBJ2-1; a possible D gene is TRBD2 (6 bases). The CDR3 is 17 residues long. The germline gives CDR1 SEHNR, CDR2 FQNEAQ (reference sequence). V was pared by 4 bases and J by 9 bases, with 25 bases between.

This clone was detected once. The chain has TRBV7-2 and TRBJ1-5; D not resolved. Germline CDR1 SGHTA, CDR2 FQGNSA. The V gene lost 2 bases and the J gene lost 4 bases, with 6 bases spanning the gap. The CDR3 length is 13 residues. The chain's CDR3 is CASSLRRNQPQHF. The CDR3 DNA is TGTGCCAGCAGCTTAAGGAGAAATCAGCCCCAGCATTTT. The whole variable domain, remainder taken from reference TRBV7-2 and TRBJ1-5, is GAGVSQSPSNKVTEKGKDVELRCDPISGHTALYWYRQSLGQGLEFLIYFQGNSAPDKSGLPSDRFSAERTGGSVSTLTIQRTQQEDSAVYLCASSLRRNQPQHFGDGTRLSIL.

The chain is built from TRBV4-3 and TRBJ1-2; no firm D call. The CDR3 covers 15 residues. The germline V gene encodes CDR1 LGHNA and CDR2 YSLEER. V lost 0 bases and J 4 bases, leaving 12 bases between the germline ends. CDR3 nucleotides: TGCGCCAGCAGCCAAGATGCGGGAGAAAGCTATGGCTACACCTTC. Its translation is CASSQDAGESYGYTF.